Sequencing of this T cell receptor beta chain was carried out in a study of blood T cell repertoires in COVID-19. Using immunoSEQ multiplex PCR, the repertoire was profiled, and TCRdb retains in-frame clones only, with some absent. This sample has 200,000 to 300,000 clones, with about 87% found just once. Germline CDR1 reads MNHEY; CDR2 reads SVGAGI. V was cut by 11 bases and J by 1 base, with 15 bases left in between. The CDR3 consists of 14 residues. This clone was observed a handful of times. This sequence was found in a human donor in a cohort sampled during active COVID-19. The chain carries TRBV6-5 and TRBJ2-1; no clear D. Source material: peripheral blood. CDR3 protein: CAVLGSGSYNEQFF. The DNA of the CDR3 is TGTGCCGTCCTCGGATCCGGGTCCTACAATGAGCAGTTCTTC.